This T cell receptor (beta chain) was retrieved from a study of cytomegalovirus exposure and HLA in healthy donors. Across the study: Unique TCR beta sequences numbering approximately 120 million came from around 180 million T cells in an earlier analysis. General study findings and limits: Segments of the TCR beta V type were, in most cases, productive about 87% or about 30% of the time in an earlier analysis. Sequences of the TCR beta chain were said to predict the HLA-A and HLA-B alleles of most subjects accurately.

A remark on this clone: Antigen unknown.

In the PCR, 60 Vbeta and 13 Jbeta primers were used. The assay was immunoSEQ multiplex PCR, and TCRdb's table has in-frame clones only and misses some. Of 140,000 to 150,000 clones listed, 75% to 80% are singletons. This CDR3 has 14 amino acids. Germline loops: CDR1 MGHRA, CDR2 YSYEKL. Trimming left V 0 bases short and J 2 bases short, with 8 bases between. The TCR was taken from a woman aged 25 to 45 in good health and CMV-seronegative. The rearrangement uses TRBV4-1 and TRBJ2-7, with D hard to call. The sequenced material came from PBMCs. This chain's CDR3 is CASSQDRNPYEQYF. The CDR3 bases are TGCGCCAGCAGCCAAGACAGGAACCCCTACGAGCAGTACTTC.